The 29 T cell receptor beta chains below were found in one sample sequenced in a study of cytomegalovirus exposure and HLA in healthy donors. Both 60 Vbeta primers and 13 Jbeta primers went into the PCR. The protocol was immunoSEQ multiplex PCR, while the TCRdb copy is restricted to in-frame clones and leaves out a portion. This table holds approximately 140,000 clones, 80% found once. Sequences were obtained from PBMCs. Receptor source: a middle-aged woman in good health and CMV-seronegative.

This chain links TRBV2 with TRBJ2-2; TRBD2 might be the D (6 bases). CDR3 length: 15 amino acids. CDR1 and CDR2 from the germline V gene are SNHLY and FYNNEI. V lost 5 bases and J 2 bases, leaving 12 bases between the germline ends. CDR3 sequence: CASSPTGVNTGELFF. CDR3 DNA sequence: TGTGCCAGCAGTCCAACGGGGGTTAACACCGGGGAGCTGTTTTTT.

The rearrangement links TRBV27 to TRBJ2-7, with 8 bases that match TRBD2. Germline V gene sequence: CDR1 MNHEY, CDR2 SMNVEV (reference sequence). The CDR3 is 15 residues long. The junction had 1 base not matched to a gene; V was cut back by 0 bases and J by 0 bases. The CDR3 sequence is CASSLSSGTSYEQYF. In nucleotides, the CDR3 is TGTGCCAGCAGTTTATCTAGCGGGACCTCCTACGAGCAGTACTTC.

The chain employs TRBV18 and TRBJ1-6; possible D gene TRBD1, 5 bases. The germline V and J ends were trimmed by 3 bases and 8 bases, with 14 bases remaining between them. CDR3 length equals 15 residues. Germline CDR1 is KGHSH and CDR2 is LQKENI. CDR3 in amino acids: CASSPSGTGDSPLHF. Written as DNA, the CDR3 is TGTGCCAGCTCACCCTCGGGGACGGGGGATTCACCCCTCCACTTT.

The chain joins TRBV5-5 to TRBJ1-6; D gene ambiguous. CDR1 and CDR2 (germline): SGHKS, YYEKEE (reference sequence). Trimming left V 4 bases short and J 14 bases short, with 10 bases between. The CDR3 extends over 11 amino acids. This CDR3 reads CASSRGPTLHF. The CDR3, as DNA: TGTGCCAGCAGCCGTGGGCCCACCCTCCACTTT.

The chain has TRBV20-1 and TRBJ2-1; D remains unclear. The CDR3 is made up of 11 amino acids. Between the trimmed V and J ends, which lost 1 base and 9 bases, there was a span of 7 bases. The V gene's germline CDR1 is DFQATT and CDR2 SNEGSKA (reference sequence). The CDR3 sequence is CSARAFPEQFF. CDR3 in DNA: TGCAGTGCTAGAGCGTTTCCTGAGCAGTTCTTC.

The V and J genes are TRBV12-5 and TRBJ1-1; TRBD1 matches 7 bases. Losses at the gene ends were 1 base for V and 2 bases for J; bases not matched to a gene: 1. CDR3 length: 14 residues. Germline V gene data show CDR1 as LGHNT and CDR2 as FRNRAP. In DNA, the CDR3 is TGTGCTAGTGGTTTGGGACAGGGAAACACTGAAGCTTTCTTT. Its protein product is CASGLGQGNTEAFF.

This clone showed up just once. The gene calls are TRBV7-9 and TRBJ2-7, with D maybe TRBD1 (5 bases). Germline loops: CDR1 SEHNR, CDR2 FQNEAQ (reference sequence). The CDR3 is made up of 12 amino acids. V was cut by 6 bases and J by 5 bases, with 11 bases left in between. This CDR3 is CASRKGQDEQYF. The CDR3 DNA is TGTGCCAGCAGAAAGGGGCAGGACGAGCAGTACTTC.

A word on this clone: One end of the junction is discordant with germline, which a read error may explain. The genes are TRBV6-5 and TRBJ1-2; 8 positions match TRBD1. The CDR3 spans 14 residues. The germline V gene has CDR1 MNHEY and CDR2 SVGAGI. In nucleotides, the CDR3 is TGTGCCAGCGCCACCCTGGGACAGGCGGAGGGCTACCCCTTC. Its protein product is CASATLGQAEGYPF.

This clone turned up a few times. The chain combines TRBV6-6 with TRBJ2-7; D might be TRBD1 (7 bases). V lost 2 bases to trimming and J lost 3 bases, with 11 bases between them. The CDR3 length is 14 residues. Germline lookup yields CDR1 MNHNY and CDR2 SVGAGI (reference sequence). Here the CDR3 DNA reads TGTGCCAGCAGTTACGGCCAGGGGGGCTACGAGCAGTACTTC. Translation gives CASSYGQGGYEQYF.

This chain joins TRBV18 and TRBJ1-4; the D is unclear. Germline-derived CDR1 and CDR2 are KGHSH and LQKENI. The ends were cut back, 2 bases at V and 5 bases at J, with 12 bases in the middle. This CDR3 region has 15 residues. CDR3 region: CASSPDQANNEKLFF. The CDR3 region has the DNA TGTGCCAGCTCACCAGATCAGGCAAACAATGAAAAACTGTTTTTT. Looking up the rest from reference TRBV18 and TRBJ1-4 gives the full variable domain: NAGVMQNPRHLVRRRGQEARLRCSPMKGHSHVYWYRQLPEEGLKFMVYLQKENIIDESGMPKERFSAEFPKEGPSILRIQQVVRGDSAAYFCASSPDQANNEKLFFGSGTQLSVL.

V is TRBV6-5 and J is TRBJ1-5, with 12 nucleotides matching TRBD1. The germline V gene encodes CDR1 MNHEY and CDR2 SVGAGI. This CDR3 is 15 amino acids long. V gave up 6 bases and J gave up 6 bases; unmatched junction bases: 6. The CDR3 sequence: CASRPGQGAGQPQHF. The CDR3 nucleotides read TGTGCCAGCAGACCGGGACAGGGGGCAGGTCAGCCCCAGCATTTT.

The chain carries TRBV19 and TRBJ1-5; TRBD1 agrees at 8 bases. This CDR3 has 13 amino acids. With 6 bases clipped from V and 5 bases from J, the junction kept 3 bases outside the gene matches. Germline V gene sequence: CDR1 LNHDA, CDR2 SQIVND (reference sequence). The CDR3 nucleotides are TGTGCCAGTAGGGAGGACAGGGATCAGCCCCAGCATTTT. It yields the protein CASREDRDQPQHF.

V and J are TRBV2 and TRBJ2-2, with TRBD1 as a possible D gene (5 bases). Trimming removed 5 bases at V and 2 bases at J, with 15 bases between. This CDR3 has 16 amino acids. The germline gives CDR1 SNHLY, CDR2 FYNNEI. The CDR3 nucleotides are TGTGCCAGCAGTTTGACAGATCCACAAAACACCGGGGAGCTGTTTTTT. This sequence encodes CASSLTDPQNTGELFF. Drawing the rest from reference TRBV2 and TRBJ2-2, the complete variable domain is EPEVTQTPSHQVTQMGQEVILRCVPISNHLYFYWYRQILGQKVEFLVSFYNNEISEKSEIFDDQFSVERPDGSNFTLKIRSTKLEDSAMYFCASSLTDPQNTGELFFGEGSRLTVL.

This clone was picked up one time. The DNA for the CDR3 is TGTGCCAGCAGCTTAGCCCCCCGCGCACCCTACAATGAGCAGTTCTTC. This gives the protein CASSLAPRAPYNEQFF. The chain uses TRBV7-9 and TRBJ2-1; D is uncertain. CDR1 SEHNR and CDR2 FQNEAQ come from the germline V gene (reference sequence). V was shortened by 0 bases and J by 2 bases, with 11 bases between the two germline ends. This CDR3 contains 16 residues.

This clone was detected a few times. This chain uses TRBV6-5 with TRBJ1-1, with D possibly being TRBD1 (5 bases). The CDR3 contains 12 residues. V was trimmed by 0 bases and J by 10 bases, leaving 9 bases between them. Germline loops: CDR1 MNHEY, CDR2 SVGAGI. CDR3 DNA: TGTGCCAGCAGTTACTCGAGCGGGGCAGCTTTCTTT. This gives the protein CASSYSSGAAFF.

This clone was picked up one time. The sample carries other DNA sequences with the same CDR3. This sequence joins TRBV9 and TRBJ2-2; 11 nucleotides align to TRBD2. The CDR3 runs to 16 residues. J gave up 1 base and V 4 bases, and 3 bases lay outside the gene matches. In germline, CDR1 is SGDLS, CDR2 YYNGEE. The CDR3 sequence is CASSPGTSGNTGELFF. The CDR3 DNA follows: TGTGCCAGCAGCCCCGGGACTAGCGGGAACACCGGGGAGCTGTTTTTT. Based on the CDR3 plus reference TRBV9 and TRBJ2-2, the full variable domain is DSGVTQTPKHLITATGQRVTLRCSPRSGDLSVYWYQQSLDQGLQFLIQYYNGEERAKGNILERFSAQQFPDLHSELNLSSLELGDSALYFCASSPGTSGNTGELFFGEGSRLTVL.

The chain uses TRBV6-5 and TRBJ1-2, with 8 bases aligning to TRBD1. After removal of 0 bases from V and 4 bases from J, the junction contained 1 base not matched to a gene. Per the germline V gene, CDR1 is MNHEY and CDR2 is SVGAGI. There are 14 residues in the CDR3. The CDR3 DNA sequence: TGTGCCAGCAGTTACTCGACAGGGGTCTATGGCTACACCTTC. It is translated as CASSYSTGVYGYTF.

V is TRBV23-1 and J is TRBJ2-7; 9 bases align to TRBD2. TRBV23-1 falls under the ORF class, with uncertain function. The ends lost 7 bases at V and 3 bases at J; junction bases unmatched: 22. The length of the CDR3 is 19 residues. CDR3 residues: CASTTRTGNISGGLYEQYF. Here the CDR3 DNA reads TGCGCCAGCACCACCCGGACAGGAAACATTAGCGGGGGACTCTACGAGCAGTACTTC.

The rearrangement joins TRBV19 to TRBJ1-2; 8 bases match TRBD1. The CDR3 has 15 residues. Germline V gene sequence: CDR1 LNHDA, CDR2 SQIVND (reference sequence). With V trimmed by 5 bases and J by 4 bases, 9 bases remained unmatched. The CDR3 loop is CASSVQGAAGYGYTF. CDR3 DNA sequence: TGTGCCAGTAGTGTGCAGGGGGCGGCGGGCTATGGCTACACCTTC.

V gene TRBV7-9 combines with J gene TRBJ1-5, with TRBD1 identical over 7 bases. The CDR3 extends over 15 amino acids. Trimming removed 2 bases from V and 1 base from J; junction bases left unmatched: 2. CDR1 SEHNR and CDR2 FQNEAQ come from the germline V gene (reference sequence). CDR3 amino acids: CASSLSTGSNQPQHF. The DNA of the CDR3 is TGTGCCAGCAGCTTATCGACAGGGAGCAATCAGCCCCAGCATTTT.

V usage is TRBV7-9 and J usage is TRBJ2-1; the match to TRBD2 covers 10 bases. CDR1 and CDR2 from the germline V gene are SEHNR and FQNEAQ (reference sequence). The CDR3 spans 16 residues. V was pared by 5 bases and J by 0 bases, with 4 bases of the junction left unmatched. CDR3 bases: TGTGCCAGCAGCCGTCAGCGGGGGGGCTCCTACAATGAGCAGTTCTTC. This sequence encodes CASSRQRGGSYNEQFF.

The CDR3, as DNA: TGTGCCAGTAGTATCCCCGACAGGGGCGAGGGCACCTTC. It yields the protein CASSIPDRGEGTF. The V and J genes are TRBV19 and TRBJ1-2, with 8 bases identical to TRBD1. The CDR3 loop spans 13 amino acids. V lost 3 bases, J lost 13 bases, and 10 bases stayed unmatched. Germline CDR1 and CDR2: LNHDA and SQIVND (reference sequence).

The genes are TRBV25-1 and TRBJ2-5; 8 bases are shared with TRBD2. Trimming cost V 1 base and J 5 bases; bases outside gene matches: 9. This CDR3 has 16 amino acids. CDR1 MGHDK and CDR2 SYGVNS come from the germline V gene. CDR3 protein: CASSESKGTSKETQYF. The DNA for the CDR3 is TGTGCCAGCAGTGAATCCAAAGGGACTAGTAAGGAGACCCAGTACTTC.

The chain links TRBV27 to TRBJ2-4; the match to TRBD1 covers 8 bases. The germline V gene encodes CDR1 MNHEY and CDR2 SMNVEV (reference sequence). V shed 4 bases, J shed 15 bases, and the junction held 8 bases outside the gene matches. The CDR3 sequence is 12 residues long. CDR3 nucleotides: TGTGCCAGCAGTTCCCGGGACAGGTTTTTGTACTTC. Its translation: CASSSRDRFLYF.

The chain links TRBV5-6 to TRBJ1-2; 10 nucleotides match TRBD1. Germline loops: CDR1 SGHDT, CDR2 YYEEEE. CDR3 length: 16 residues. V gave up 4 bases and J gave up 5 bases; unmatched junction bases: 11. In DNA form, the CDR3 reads TGTGCCAGCAGCATAGACAGGGGGCTAAAAACTTATGGCTACACCTTC. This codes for CASSIDRGLKTYGYTF.

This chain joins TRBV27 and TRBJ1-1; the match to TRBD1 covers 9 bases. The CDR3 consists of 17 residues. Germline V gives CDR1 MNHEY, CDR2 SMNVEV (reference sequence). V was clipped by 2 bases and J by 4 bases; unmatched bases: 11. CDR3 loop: CASSLVSDRGKGTEAFF. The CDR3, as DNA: TGTGCCAGCAGTTTAGTAAGCGACAGGGGGAAGGGCACTGAAGCTTTCTTT.

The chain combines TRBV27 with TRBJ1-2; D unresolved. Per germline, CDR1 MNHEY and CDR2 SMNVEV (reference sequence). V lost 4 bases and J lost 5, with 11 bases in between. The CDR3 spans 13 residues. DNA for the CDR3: TGTGCCAGCAGTTCTGCTTACAAATATGGCTACACCTTC. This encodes CASSSAYKYGYTF.

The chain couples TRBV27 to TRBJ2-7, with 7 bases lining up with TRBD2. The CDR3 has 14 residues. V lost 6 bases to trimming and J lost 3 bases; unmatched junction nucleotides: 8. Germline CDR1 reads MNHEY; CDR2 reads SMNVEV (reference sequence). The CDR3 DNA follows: TGTGCCAGCAGCAAGGGACTACAGCTCTACGAGCAGTACTTC. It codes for CASSKGLQLYEQYF.

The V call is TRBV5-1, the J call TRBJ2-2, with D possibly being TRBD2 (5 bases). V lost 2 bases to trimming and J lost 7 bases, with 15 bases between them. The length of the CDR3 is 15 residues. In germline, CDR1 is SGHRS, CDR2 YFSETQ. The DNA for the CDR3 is TGCGCCAGCAGCTTAGACGGGGTCGGGGACGGGGAGCTGTTTTTT. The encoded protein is CASSLDGVGDGELFF. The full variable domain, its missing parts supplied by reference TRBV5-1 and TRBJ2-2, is KAGVTQTPRYLIKTRGQQVTLSCSPISGHRSVSWYQQTPGQGLQFLFEYFSETQRNKGNFPGRFSGRQFSNSRSEMNVSTLELGDSALYLCASSLDGVGDGELFFGEGSRLTVL.